The 5 T cell receptor beta chains below come from one sample, sequenced in a study of low-dose radiotherapy and immunotherapy resistance in tumors. Time point in this sample: after trial treatment. Treatment specified: LDRT plus nivolumab, ipilimumab, low-dose cyclophosphamide and aspirin (RACIN trial). Alpha and beta chains were covered, as first-strand cDNA relied on TRAV- and TRBV-specific primers. TCRs underwent around 20 PCR cycles of amplification with a constant-region primer and V-primer adapter. Using its own MiXCR run on the reads, TCRdb lists one record per CDR3 protein. The table includes under 110,000 distinct CDR3 sequences, roughly 20% detected once. The starting material was PBMCs, obtained after low-dose radiotherapy plus immunotherapy. These receptors all stem from a male donor with prostate cancer.

This clonotype was detected ten times or more. The gene calls are TRBV6-2 or TRBV6-3 and TRBJ2-7, with D possibly matching TRBD2 (5 bases). With 11 bases removed from V and 2 bases from J, the gap between germline ends came to 13 bases. Germline V CDR1 and CDR2: MNHEY, SVGEGT. The CDR3 totals 12 residues. The CDR3 region is CASTHGAYEQYF. The CDR3 nucleotides read TGTGCCTCAACTCACGGGGCCTACGAGCAGTACTTC.

This clonotype was counted at least ten times. The genes are TRBV12-3 or TRBV12-4 and TRBJ2-3; TRBD2 matches 7 bases. V lost 5 bases, J lost 6 bases, and 11 bases stayed unmatched. This CDR3 region has 15 residues. CDR3 region: CASSRRTSPSDTQYF. The CDR3 bases are TGTGCCAGCAGTCGGAGGACTAGTCCTTCCGATACGCAGTATTTT.

The rearrangement links TRBV27 to TRBJ2-7; TRBD2 matches at 7 bases. The V and J ends lost 9 bases and 3 bases, in that order; junction bases with no gene match: 17. CDR1 is MNHEY, CDR2 SMNVEV, per germline (reference sequence). CDR3 length: 16 residues. The CDR3 sequence: CASPQVGREPNYEQYF. DNA of the CDR3: TGTGCCAGTCCCCAAGTGGGGAGGGAACCAAACTACGAGCAGTACTTC.

The chain links TRBV5-1 to TRBJ2-1; TRBD2 aligns across 11 bases. Trimming took 1 base from V and 2 from J; bases not matched to a gene: 5. This CDR3 contains 17 residues. Looked up from germline, CDR1 is SGHRS and CDR2 is YFSETQ. CDR3 region: CASSLPLAGDAYNEQFF. The CDR3 coding sequence is TGCGCCAGCAGCTTGCCACTAGCGGGGGACGCCTACAATGAGCAGTTCTTC.

This chain uses TRBV4-3 with TRBJ2-7, with 10 bases fitting TRBD1. Germline assignment: CDR1 LGHNA and CDR2 YSLEER. Germline trimming cut 0 bases from V and 4 bases from J; bases unmatched to any gene: 3. The CDR3 runs 15 residues. CDR3: CASSQDQGQGYEQYF. The CDR3 nucleotides are TGCGCCAGCAGCCAAGATCAGGGACAGGGGTACGAGCAGTACTTC.